Listed below are T cell receptor beta chains from one sample, sequenced in a study of blood T cell repertoires in COVID-19. Repertoires were generated with immunoSEQ multiplex PCR, while TCRdb's copy carries only in-frame clones and drops some. Of 56,000 or so clones in the sample, around 84% were seen once. Sequencing was performed on peripheral blood. These receptors originate from a woman older than 75 with acute or convalescent COVID-19. The CDR3 runs from the conserved cysteine through the conserved F or W. A D gene is named only where the DNA matches it firmly. Not all rows give a size; the values are once, few, many and, for expanded clones, a class.

v_gene,d_gene,j_gene,len,abundance,CDR3nt,CDR3aa
TRBV9,-,TRBJ1-6,13,-,TGTGCCAGCAGCGCCTTCGGGAATTCACCCCTCCACTTT,CASSAFGNSPLHF
TRBV6-1,-,TRBJ2-7,16,-,TGTGCCAGCAGTGAAGCCCCAGCCGGGGGTTTATACGAGCAGTACTTC,CASSEAPAGGLYEQYF
TRBV6-5,-,TRBJ1-3,15,-,TGTGCCAGCAGTTACTCGATTACAAGTGGAAACACCATATATTTT,CASSYSITSGNTIYF
TRBV5-1,-,TRBJ2-7,13,-,TGCGCCAGCAGAGCAGACAGCTCCTACGAGCAGTACTTC,CASRADSSYEQYF
TRBV19,TRBD1,TRBJ2-7,15,-,TGTGCCAGTAGTATTGGTGACAGGGGGATATACGAGCAGTACTTC,CASSIGDRGIYEQYF
TRBV5-1,-,TRBJ2-7,15,-,TGCGCCAGCAGCTTGGGAGAACCCCCGAGGAACGAGCAGTACTTC,CASSLGEPPRNEQYF
TRBV3-1/TRBV3-2,-,TRBJ2-2,14,-,TGTGCCAGCAGCTGGCAGACATACACCGGGGAGCTGTTTTTT,CASSWQTYTGELFF
TRBV5-4,TRBD2,TRBJ2-3,19,-,TGTGCCAGCAGCTTGGTTGGGCTAGCGGGGGGTCGGGTTGCCGATACGCAGTATTTT,CASSLVGLAGGRVADTQYF
TRBV7-9,-,TRBJ2-7,13,-,TGTGCCAGCAGCCCCGGACAACGGGGGGAGCAGTACTTC,CASSPGQRGEQYF
TRBV5-4,-,TRBJ2-2,16,-,TGTGCCAGCAGCTTGGGACAGTTCGCGAACACCGGGGAGCTGTTTTTT,CASSLGQFANTGELFF
TRBV6-2/TRBV6-3,TRBD1,TRBJ1-5,15,once,TGTGCCAGCAGCTCAGGGACAGGGGGCTTTCAGCCCCAGCATTTT,CASSSGTGGFQPQHF